A single sample gave rise to the 10 T cell receptor beta chains below, sequenced in a study of OX40 agonist ivuxolimab in advanced cancers. Measured with immunoSEQ multiplex PCR; TCRdb has only the in-frame clones, and not every one. Of tens of thousands of clones in the sample, about nine tenths are singletons; the top ten hold approximately 1.3%. The sample was CD4+ or CD8+ T cells sorted from blood, taken in a trial of the OX40 agonist ivuxolimab. These receptors all stem from an adult with an advanced solid tumor such as melanoma, head and neck, liver or kidney cancer.

V is TRBV10-3 and J is TRBJ2-3; 13 bases line up with TRBD2. The CDR3 extends over 15 amino acids. Germline loops: CDR1 ENHRY, CDR2 SYGVKD. The trim removed 6 bases at V and 6 bases at J, leaving 6 bases unmatched. CDR3 protein: CAISPTSGGADTQYF. DNA for the CDR3: TGTGCCATCAGCCCTACTAGCGGGGGGGCGGATACGCAGTATTTT.

The chain uses TRBV4-1 and TRBJ2-7; 11 bases are shared with TRBD1. Losses at the gene ends were 3 bases for V and 5 bases for J; bases not matched to a gene: 6. Germline CDR1 is MGHRA and CDR2 is YSYEKL. The CDR3 sequence is 15 residues long. CDR3 nucleotides: TGCGCCAGCAGCCATCCCGGGACAGGGGGGGACGAGCAGTACTTC. Its translation: CASSHPGTGGDEQYF.

The chain uses TRBV7-2 and TRBJ2-1; TRBD1 matches 8 bases. Unmatched junction bases numbered 4, after V lost 3 bases and J lost 0 bases. Germline V gene data show CDR1 as SGHTA and CDR2 as FQGNSA. This CDR3 comprises 16 residues. CDR3 residues: CASSFQGASSYNEQFF. For the CDR3, the DNA is TGTGCCAGCAGCTTCCAGGGGGCTAGCTCCTACAATGAGCAGTTCTTC.

About this clone: Other DNA sequences in the sample encode the same CDR3. V is TRBV10-3 and J is TRBJ1-6, with a tentative D call TRBD1 (5 bases). Trimming left V 4 bases short and J 10 bases short, with 11 bases between. Germline V gene lookup returns CDR1 ENHRY and CDR2 SYGVKD. This CDR3 region has 13 residues. CDR3 in DNA: TGTGCCATCAGTGGGGACTCAGACTCACCCCTCCACTTT. Its protein product is CAISGDSDSPLHF.

This chain uses TRBV4-1 with TRBJ2-1; D call uncertain. Germline V gene sequence: CDR1 MGHRA, CDR2 YSYEKL. V lost 0 bases and J lost 3, with 6 bases in between. The CDR3 sequence is 14 residues long. In DNA, the CDR3 is TGCGCCAGCAGCCAAGAAAACAGCTACAATGAGCAGTTCTTC. Translation gives CASSQENSYNEQFF.

CDR3 region: CASSPRFSGRAGDEQFF. The CDR3 coding sequence is TGTGCCAGCAGCCCCCGGTTTAGCGGGAGGGCTGGGGATGAGCAGTTCTTC. V gene TRBV9 combines with J gene TRBJ2-1, with 11 bases identical to TRBD2. Trimming cost V 4 bases and J 8 bases; bases outside gene matches: 14. Per the germline V gene, CDR1 is SGDLS and CDR2 is YYNGEE. The CDR3 is 17 amino acids.

The J gene is TRBJ1-1, the V gene TRBV28; D gene uncertain. V shed 2 bases and J shed 8 bases, with 9 bases lying between them. From germline, CDR1 is MDHEN and CDR2 SYDVKM. The CDR3 is 12 amino acids. The DNA for the CDR3 is TGTGCCAGCAGTTTAGGAACTGCGGAAGCTTTCTTT. Encoded protein: CASSLGTAEAFF.

The chain employs TRBV11-2 and TRBJ1-1, with unresolved D. Trimming shortened V by 4 bases and J by 1 base, and 7 bases separated the two germline ends. In germline, CDR1 is SGHAT, CDR2 FQNNGV. The CDR3 extends over 13 amino acids. CDR3 DNA sequence: TGTGCCAGCAGCTCCCACTGGAACACTGAAGCTTTCTTT. Protein: CASSSHWNTEAFF.

The chain combines TRBV28 with TRBJ2-2; D remains unclear. This CDR3 has 13 residues. Germline values: CDR1 MDHEN, CDR2 SYDVKM. V shed 2 bases and J shed 5 bases, with 6 bases lying between them. CDR3 in amino acids: CASSLRETGELFF. CDR3 DNA sequence: TGTGCCAGCAGTTTAAGAGAAACCGGGGAGCTGTTTTTT.

The chain uses TRBV28 and TRBJ1-2; TRBD1 agrees at 10 bases. CDR1 and CDR2 from the germline V gene are MDHEN and SYDVKM. The CDR3 length is 15 residues. Unmatched junction bases numbered 4, after V lost 4 bases and J lost 2 bases. The CDR3 is CASSSTGQGNYGYTF. CDR3 DNA sequence: TGTGCCAGCAGTTCAACGGGACAGGGGAACTATGGCTACACCTTC.